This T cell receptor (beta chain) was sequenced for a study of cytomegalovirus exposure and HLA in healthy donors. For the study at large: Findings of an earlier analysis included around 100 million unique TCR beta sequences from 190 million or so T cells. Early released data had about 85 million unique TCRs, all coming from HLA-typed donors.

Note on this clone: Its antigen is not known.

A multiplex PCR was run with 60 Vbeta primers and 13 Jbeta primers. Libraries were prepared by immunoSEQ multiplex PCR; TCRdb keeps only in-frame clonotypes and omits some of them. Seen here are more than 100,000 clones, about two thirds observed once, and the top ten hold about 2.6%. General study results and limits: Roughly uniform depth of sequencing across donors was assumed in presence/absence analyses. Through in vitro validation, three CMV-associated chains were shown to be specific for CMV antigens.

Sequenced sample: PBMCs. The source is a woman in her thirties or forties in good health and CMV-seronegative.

The CDR3 here is CASSVGDRASGNTIYF. The CDR3, as DNA: TGTGCCAGCAGCGTAGGGGACAGGGCCTCTGGAAACACCATATATTTT. The rearrangement joins TRBV9 to TRBJ1-3, with TRBD1 identical over 9 bases. The CDR3 consists of 16 residues. CDR1 and CDR2 (germline): SGDLS, YYNGEE. J was trimmed by 0 bases and V by 0 bases; bases with no gene match: 1. Supplemented by reference TRBV9 and TRBJ1-3, the full variable domain reads DSGVTQTPKHLITATGQRVTLRCSPRSGDLSVYWYQQSLDQGLQFLIQYYNGEERAKGNILERFSAQQFPDLHSELNLSSLELGDSALYFCASSVGDRASGNTIYFGEGSWLTVV.